This T cell receptor (beta chain) came from a study of blood T cell repertoires in COVID-19. The table came from immunoSEQ multiplex PCR; TCRdb's copy has only in-frame clones and leaves some out. The data show hundreds of thousands of clones, about 90% seen once. Only a few counts were recorded for this clone. The CDR3 is made up of 15 amino acids. V dropped 5 bases and J dropped 1 base, with 11 bases sitting between them. Germline V gene sequence: CDR1 MDHEN, CDR2 SYDVKM. The cohort comprised adults aged 18 to 89 years residing in approximately 22 US areas. This sequence joins TRBV28 and TRBJ1-4, with a possible D match to TRBD1 (6 bases). Sequenced material: PBMCs or T cells enriched from blood (not recorded which). The receptor was derived from a woman between 18 and 29 years old with acute COVID-19. CDR3 loop: CASSPTDRTNEKLFF. CDR3 DNA: TGTGCCAGCAGTCCTACGGACAGAACTAATGAAAAACTGTTTTTT.